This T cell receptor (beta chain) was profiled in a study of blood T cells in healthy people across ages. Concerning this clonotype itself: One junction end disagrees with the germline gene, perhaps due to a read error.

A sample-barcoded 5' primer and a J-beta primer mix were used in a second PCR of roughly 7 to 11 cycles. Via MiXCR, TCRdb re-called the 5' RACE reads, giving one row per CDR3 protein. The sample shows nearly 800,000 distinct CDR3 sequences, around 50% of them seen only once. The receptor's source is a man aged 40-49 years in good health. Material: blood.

The CDR3 DNA follows: TGTGCCAGCTCACTCAATCCGCCGGGACAGCGTAATGAAAGACTGTTTTTT. The encoded protein is CASSLNPPGQRNERLFF. This rearrangement joins TRBV18 to TRBJ1-4, with TRBD1 matching 7 bases. Germline V gene data show CDR1 as KGHSH and CDR2 as LQKENI. The CDR3 has 17 amino acids.